Below, 5 T cell receptor beta chains from the same sample are listed, as sequenced in a study of blood T cell repertoires in COVID-19. Repertoires were generated with immunoSEQ multiplex PCR, while TCRdb's copy carries only in-frame clones and drops some. Altogether about 260,000 clones are present, over 80% being singletons, with the ten largest covering less than 1.6%. Material for sequencing was peripheral blood. These receptors originate from a woman between 35 and 50 years old who had recovered from COVID-19.

The chain recombines TRBV7-2 with TRBJ2-2; D may be TRBD1 (5 bases). This CDR3 spans 15 amino acids. CDR1 SGHTA and CDR2 FQGNSA come from the germline V gene. V lost 5 bases and J lost 3, with 13 bases in between. CDR3 amino acids: CASSPRVGDTGELFF. DNA for the CDR3: TGTGCCAGCAGCCCGCGAGTAGGGGACACCGGGGAGCTGTTTTTT.

The gene calls are TRBV19 and TRBJ1-2; 8 bases match TRBD1. CDR3 length equals 15 residues. Per the germline V gene, CDR1 is LNHDA and CDR2 is SQIVND (reference sequence). The ends lost 3 bases at V and 3 bases at J; junction bases unmatched: 6. This CDR3 is CASSINRGTHYGYTF. The DNA of the CDR3 is TGTGCCAGTAGTATCAACAGGGGGACTCACTATGGCTACACCTTC.

The chain uses TRBV27 and TRBJ2-7, with 9 nucleotides matching TRBD1. V dropped 5 bases and J dropped 3; count of bases not matched to a gene: 5. The CDR3 covers 14 residues. The germline gives CDR1 MNHEY, CDR2 SMNVEV (reference sequence). As DNA, the CDR3 is TGTGCCAGCAGTCCGACAGGGGGGAACTACGAGCAGTACTTC. Translation gives CASSPTGGNYEQYF.

This chain joins TRBV20-1 and TRBJ1-2; the match to TRBD1 covers 8 bases. J gave up 6 bases and V 3 bases, and 12 bases lay outside the gene matches. From germline, CDR1 is DFQATT and CDR2 SNEGSKA (reference sequence). CDR3 length: 15 amino acids. The CDR3 sequence is CSASEPDRVFDGYTF. In DNA, the CDR3 is TGCAGTGCTAGTGAGCCGGACAGGGTTTTCGATGGCTACACCTTC.

The CDR3 sequence: CASSVEGAVGEKLFF. CDR3 DNA: TGTGCCAGCAGCGTAGAGGGGGCGGTGGGTGAAAAACTGTTTTTT. The chain couples TRBV9 to TRBJ1-4; 7 positions match TRBD1. The V gene end was trimmed by 0 bases and the J gene end by 7 bases; junction bases not matched to a gene: 6. Germline-derived CDR1 and CDR2 are SGDLS and YYNGEE. The CDR3 is 15 amino acids.